This T cell receptor (beta chain) is drawn from a study of PD-L1 blockade in urothelial cancer (dated by TCRdb to the late 2010s). Study-wide context: Every patient began therapy at some point between 2013 and 2015 and was given atezolizumab 1,200 mg intravenously every 3 weeks. About 90% of the roughly 29 patients were identified as males with urothelial cancer of bladder origin, and a prior smoking history was reported by 18 of 29 patients. An ECOG performance status of 0 or 1 was recorded for the patients, and 0 to 3 prior chemotherapy regimens had been received by the patients. Blood samples were analyzed at two time points: 3 weeks after treatment start (second dose) and 6 weeks after treatment start. Blood samples gave a median of around 130,000 T cells and 80,000 or so unique TCRs, with a median clonality of 0.080. The study, an exploratory multi-omic analysis, examined somatic, immune and clinical correlates of response to PD-L1 blockade with atezolizumab in urothelial cancer. Pretreatment tumor samples, along with matched peripheral blood collected serially before and after atezolizumab treatment, underwent TCR sequencing. Durable clinical benefit was defined as a progression-free survival longer than 6 months, and TCR features were additionally tested against progression-free survival and overall survival. In the same patients who had TCR sequencing, pretreatment tumors also underwent whole exome sequencing and RNA sequencing. Several patients achieved durable clinical benefit and roughly 20 did not. Under 30 patients had pretreatment blood TCR-seq, some 25 had at least one posttreatment blood collection, and some 25 had tumor TCR-seq. Broader findings and caveats from the paper: Because the sample size was small (n ≈ 31) and many of the analyses were exploratory, the results are meant to be hypothesis-generating. Among patients with durable benefit, tumor-associated TCR clones showed greater expansion in peripheral blood 3 weeks after treatment started (n ≈ 23, p = 0.022). A pretreatment peripheral blood TCR clonality below the median was linked to improved progression-free and overall survival.

The time point label, as the study defines it: pretreatment peripheral blood. The cohort comprised 25 to 35 patients with locally advanced or metastatic urothelial carcinoma treated at Memorial Sloan Kettering on a trial protocol. Peripheral blood mononuclear cells were collected pretreatment and during treatment, with between 1 and 8 total time points per patient. The Qiagen DNeasy Blood extraction kit was used to purify genomic DNA from total PBMCs and tumor samples. Collected pretreatment and during treatment, PBMCs were isolated and stored as previously described. V is shortened by 7 bases, J by 1 base, and the region joining them spans 13 bases. Spanning cysteine to phenylalanine, the CDR3 consists of 14 amino acids. This entry keeps only the CDR3 DNA: 42 bases, framed from base 1. The germline V gene specifies SNHLY as CDR1 and FYNNEI as CDR2. Comments on this clone: No cognate antigen has been identified for it. No base-level quality is on record; no much larger clone is a single base apart.

Synthetic TCR analog templates were spiked into each PCR to estimate absolute template abundance from read counts. The immunoSEQ assay used bias-controlled V and J gene primers to amplify TCRbeta CDR3 regions from genomic DNA. Sequencing of rearranged TCRbeta segments was done at approximately 20X coverage. Per the original workflow: Sequencing errors were corrected by clustering, and CDR3s were annotated against IMGT so that V, D and J genes could be assigned. Out-of-frame and stop-codon sequences were excluded, and only productive TCRbeta rearrangements were used in downstream analyses. Clonality was computed as one minus Shannon entropy normalized by the log of the number of unique productive sequences. Clones differing between time points or between blood and tumor were identified by Fisher's exact test with Benjamini-Hochberg correction at adjusted p below 0.01. TCRdb re-hosts the immuneACCESS table, in-frame sequences only. Its copies lack some clones; in the studies checked, an unresolved V gene accounts for under half of them, and the cause for the rest is not known. The V and J calls and clone size are taken from that table; D and trimming were inferred from the DNA. Recorded for this sample are tens of thousands of clones; approximately 72% of them occurred a single time. The ten largest clonotypes hold approximately 3.8% of the sample.

Specimen: PBMCs, collected around atezolizumab (anti-PD-L1) treatment. The source is a man between 70 and 80 years old with urothelial cancer. The chain is made from TRBV2 and TRBJ1-2; there is no confident call for the D gene. The DNA sequence is TGTGCCAGCATTCCAGCGGCATTTAACTATGGCTACACCTTC. Translated, this is CASIPAAFNYGYTF.